A selection of T cell receptor beta chains follows, all from one sample in a study of blood T cell repertoires in COVID-19. Clones were sequenced by immunoSEQ multiplex PCR, and TCRdb holds only the in-frame ones, with some missing. Of 250,000 or so clones listed, more than 75% were seen once; the top ten hold 9% to 15%. The sequenced sample was peripheral blood. Receptors originate from an elderly man with acute or convalescent COVID-19. The CDR3 runs from the conserved cysteine through the conserved F or W. Each record gives: CDR3 protein, CDR3 DNA, D gene, V gene, J gene, clone size. The D gene is left open where the match is weak. Clone size is given for some rows only: seen once, a few or many times, or a class if the clone is expanded.

CASSQEEDRKTMNTEAFF	TGTGCCAGCAGCCAAGAGGAGGACAGGAAGACCATGAACACTGAAGCTTTCTTT	TRBD1	TRBV3-1/TRBV3-2	TRBJ1-1	once
CASTAQTANTEAFF	TGTGCCAGTACCGCCCAGACAGCGAACACTGAAGCTTTCTTT	NA	TRBV19	TRBJ1-1	NA
CASSIEGTWGTPLHF	TGTGCCAGTAGTATAGAGGGGACATGGGGTACACCCCTCCACTTT	NA	TRBV19	TRBJ1-6	few
CASGQNYGYTF	TGCGCCAGCGGACAGAACTATGGCTACACCTTC	NA	TRBV5-1	TRBJ1-2	few
CASSTGDFIDTQYF	TGTGCCAGTAGCACAGGGGATTTCATAGATACGCAGTATTTT	TRBD1	TRBV19	TRBJ2-3	NA
CASSQEGRAGNQPQHF	TGCGCCAGCAGCCAAGAAGGAAGAGCGGGAAATCAGCCCCAGCATTTT	NA	TRBV4-1	TRBJ1-5	NA
CASRGGGSGNTIYF	TGTGCAAGCAGGGGCGGGGGCTCTGGAAACACCATATATTTT	NA	TRBV5-6	TRBJ1-3	NA
CASSLTTGSQETQYF	TGTGCCAGCAGCCTTACGACAGGGAGTCAAGAGACCCAGTACTTC	TRBD1	TRBV7-9	TRBJ2-5	NA
CASSSYRGAPSGELFF	TGTGCCAGCAGCTCCTACAGGGGGGCCCCCAGCGGGGAGCTGTTTTTT	TRBD1	TRBV7-6	TRBJ2-2	NA
CASSRFRGETQYF	TGTGCCAGCAGTAGATTCAGGGGGGAGACCCAGTACTTC	TRBD1	TRBV6-5	TRBJ2-5	NA
CASSYSALAKNIQYF	TGTGCCAGCAGTTACTCGGCCCTAGCCAAAAACATTCAGTACTTC	NA	TRBV6-5	TRBJ2-4	NA
CASSQDLQGNGYTF	TGTGCCAGCAGCCAAGATCTACAGGGGAACGGCTACACCTTC	TRBD1	TRBV3-1/TRBV3-2	TRBJ1-2	NA
CASSLEGFAYEQYF	TGTGCCAGCAGCCTCGAGGGCTTTGCCTACGAGCAGTACTTC	NA	TRBV5-5	TRBJ2-7	NA
CASSDRQGLGPNQPQHF	TGTGCCAGCAGTGACAGACAGGGCTTGGGGCCTAATCAGCCCCAGCATTTT	TRBD1	TRBV2	TRBJ1-5	once
CSGGQGNYGYTF	TGCAGCGGCGGACAGGGGAACTATGGCTACACCTTC	TRBD1	TRBV29-1	TRBJ1-2	NA
CASSGQTLNYGYTF	TGTGCCAGCAGCGGCCAGACATTAAACTATGGCTACACCTTC	NA	TRBV5-4	TRBJ1-2	NA
CASSYKQGATRTNEKLFF	TGTGCCAGCAGTTACAAACAGGGGGCTACAAGAACTAATGAAAAACTGTTTTTT	TRBD1	TRBV6-2/TRBV6-3	TRBJ1-4	NA
CASSGGGANLSGNTIYF	TGTGCCAGCAGTGGAGGAGGGGCCAACCTCTCTGGAAACACCATATATTTT	NA	TRBV2	TRBJ1-3	few
CASSEQAVNQPQHF	TGTGCCAGCAGTGAACAGGCCGTCAATCAGCCCCAGCATTTT	NA	TRBV6-1	TRBJ1-5	NA
CASSEQVANPRYEQYF	TGTGCCAGCAGTGAACAGGTCGCCAACCCTCGGTACGAGCAGTACTTC	NA	TRBV6-1	TRBJ2-7	once